Each of the 4 T cell receptor beta chains below was sequenced from the same sample in a study of glioma-infiltrating T cells after dendritic cell vaccination. Sequencing used immunoSEQ multiplex PCR; TCRdb keeps in-frame clones, though not all of them. The sample has about 38,000 clones; 70% to 85% are singletons. Material: blood, obtained before dendritic cell vaccination. The receptors were gathered from a human donor with glioblastoma.

This clone has just one count. The chain joins TRBV4-1 to TRBJ2-4, with D possibly TRBD2 on 6 matching bases. This CDR3 has 16 residues. The V end lost 4 bases, the J end lost 0 bases, and 13 bases lay between the germline ends. Per germline, CDR1 MGHRA and CDR2 YSYEKL. As DNA, the CDR3 is TGCGCCAGCAGCCCCGGGGGAGTACTAGCCAAAAACATTCAGTACTTC. Protein product: CASSPGGVLAKNIQYF.

This chain links TRBV7-6 with TRBJ2-3; D is unclear. CDR1 and CDR2 (germline): SGHVS, FNYEAQ. The CDR3 has 18 amino acids. V lost 5 bases and J 1 base, leaving 22 bases between the germline ends. The CDR3 region has the DNA TGTGCCAGCAGCCCCGATTTGGTGGCCGGCCAGGGCACAGATACGCAGTATTTT. Translated, it gives CASSPDLVAGQGTDTQYF.

The genes are TRBV25-1 and TRBJ2-7, with 8 bases lining up with TRBD1. CDR1 MGHDK and CDR2 SYGVNS come from the germline V gene. The CDR3 is 13 residues long. The ends lost 5 bases at V and 2 bases at J; junction bases unmatched: 2. The CDR3 is CASSPTGAYEQYF. As DNA, the CDR3 is TGTGCCAGCAGTCCGACAGGGGCCTACGAGCAGTACTTC.

CDR3 sequence reads: CASGLWGRGYGYTF. As DNA, the CDR3 is TGTGCTAGTGGCCTATGGGGGAGGGGATATGGCTACACCTTC. The genes are TRBV12-5 and TRBJ1-2; D possibly corresponds to TRBD1 (5 bases). The CDR3 is made up of 14 amino acids. In germline, CDR1 is LGHNT, CDR2 FRNRAP. Trimming took off 6 bases at V and 5 bases at J, with 16 bases between the two ends.